Described below is a single T cell receptor (beta chain) sequence and its context. Original methodology: It was from reference gene primer amplification that nucleated cell counts were estimated. Only in-frame clones appear in the TCRdb table, and some are missing; sequencing was by immunoSEQ multiplex PCR. Clonal size and the V and J genes are those of that table, whereas D and trimming came from the DNA. Of 250,000 to 300,000 clones listed, roughly 90% are singletons. Germline lookup yields CDR1 LNHDA and CDR2 SQIVND (reference sequence). This CDR3 spans 14 amino acids. The ends lost 11 bases at V and 2 bases at J; junction bases unmatched: 6. The source of the sample is a study of blood T cell repertoires in COVID-19.

The V gene is TRBV19, the J gene TRBJ1-6; 7 bases line up with TRBD1. Specimen: peripheral blood. The origin of this receptor is a man aged 50-60 years with acute or convalescent COVID-19. The CDR3 spells CAAQTGPYNSPLHF. Here the CDR3 DNA reads TGTGCCGCCCAGACAGGGCCCTATAATTCACCCCTCCACTTT.